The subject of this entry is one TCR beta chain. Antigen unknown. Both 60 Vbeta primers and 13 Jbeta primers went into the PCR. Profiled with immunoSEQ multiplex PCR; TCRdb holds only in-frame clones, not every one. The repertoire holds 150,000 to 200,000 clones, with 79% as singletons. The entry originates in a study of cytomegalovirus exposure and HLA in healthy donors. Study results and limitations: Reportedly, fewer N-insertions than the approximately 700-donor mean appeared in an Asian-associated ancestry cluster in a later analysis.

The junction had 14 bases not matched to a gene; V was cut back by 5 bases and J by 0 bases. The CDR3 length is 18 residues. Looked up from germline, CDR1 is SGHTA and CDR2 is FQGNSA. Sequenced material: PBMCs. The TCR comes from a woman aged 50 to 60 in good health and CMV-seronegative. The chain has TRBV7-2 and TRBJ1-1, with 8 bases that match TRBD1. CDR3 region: CASSLRTGRRVMNTEAFF. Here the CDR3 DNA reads TGTGCCAGCAGCCTCCGGACAGGGCGGCGCGTGATGAACACTGAAGCTTTCTTT.